Listed below are T cell receptor beta chains from one sample, sequenced in a study of T-cell memory formation after mild COVID-19. TCRdb independently ran MiXCR on the 5' RACE reads; one entry per CDR3 protein. The table shows roughly 500,000 distinct CDR3 sequences, with roughly 22% occurring only once. Sequenced material: PBMCs or a T cell subset sorted from them (not recorded which). The receptors stem from an adult woman who had mild COVID-19 (a few samples of this study predate the infection). Cell type and time point are not known. CDR3s include the opening cysteine and the closing phenylalanine or tryptophan. D genes are given only for firm matches. Clone size, where shown, is once, few, many, or a class for clones that have expanded.

V	D	size	J	CDR3	DNA
TRBV21-1	.	few	TRBJ2-7	CASSKSRSSGSLGGSYEQYF	TGTGCCAGCAGCAAAAGCCGGTCCAGCGGGAGCCTGGGGGGCTCCTACGAGCAGTACTTC
TRBV11-2	TRBD2	few	TRBJ2-2	CASSGLAGNTGELFF	TGTGCCAGCAGCGGACTAGCGGGGAACACCGGGGAGCTGTTTTTT
TRBV9	TRBD2	few	TRBJ2-1	CASSRTGTKAYNEQFF	TGTGCCAGCAGCCGTACCGGGACTAAGGCGTACAATGAGCAGTTCTTC
TRBV30	.	.	TRBJ2-5	CAWTGPARETQYF	TGTGCCTGGACAGGACCCGCCAGAGAGACCCAGTACTTC
TRBV20-1	.	many	TRBJ1-1	CSAPRIGRNSDAFF	TGCAGTGCGCCGAGGATAGGGCGAAACTCCGACGCTTTCTTT
TRBV9	.	.	TRBJ2-1	CASSTRTDRFTNEQFF	TGTGCCAGCAGCACCCGGACAGACCGCTTCACCAATGAGCAGTTCTTC
TRBV30	.	once	TRBJ1-1	CAWIQRTEAFF	TGTGCCTGGATCCAGAGAACTGAAGCTTTCTTT
TRBV7-6	.	.	TRBJ1-1	CASSLPPGLARTDTEAFF	TGTGCCAGCAGCTTACCTCCCGGGCTAGCAAGGACGGACACTGAAGCTTTCTTT
TRBV29-1	.	few	TRBJ2-2	CSVERETGELFF	TGCAGCGTCGAGAGGGAAACCGGGGAGCTGTTTTTT
TRBV6-5	TRBD2	.	TRBJ2-2	CASSGLAGTNTGELFF	TGTGCCAGCAGCGGACTAGCGGGGACGAACACCGGGGAGCTGTTTTTT
TRBV6-6	TRBD2	.	TRBJ2-7	CASSGTSGSYYEQYF	TGTGCCAGCAGTGGGACTAGCGGGAGTTATTACGAGCAGTACTTC
TRBV6-2/TRBV6-3	.	few	TRBJ2-1	CASSYGLPSYNEQFF	TGTGCCAGCAGTTATGGACTTCCCTCGTACAATGAGCAGTTCTTC
TRBV6-6	TRBD1	.	TRBJ1-5	CASSLTTGGQDQPQHF	TGTGCCAGCAGCCTAACGACAGGGGGACAAGATCAGCCCCAGCATTTT
TRBV20-1	.	many	TRBJ2-2	CSAKEEAGAITGELFF	TGCAGTGCGAAGGAGGAGGCGGGGGCTATCACCGGGGAGCTGTTTTTT
TRBV4-2	TRBD2	.	TRBJ2-3	CASSQLPASGEEDTQYF	TGTGCCAGCAGCCAACTACCGGCCAGCGGGGAAGAAGATACGCAGTATTTT
TRBV5-1	.	.	TRBJ2-1	CASSLANASNEQFF	TGCGCCAGCAGCTTGGCCAACGCTAGCAATGAGCAGTTCTTC
TRBV11-3	.	.	TRBJ2-4	CASSLSRSLAKNIQYF	TGTGCCAGCAGCTTATCTAGGAGTCTAGCCAAAAACATTCAGTACTTC
TRBV5-4	.	.	TRBJ2-1	CPSSLAGEQFF	TGTCCCAGCAGCTTGGCGGGTGAGCAGTTCTTC
TRBV7-9	.	.	TRBJ1-5	CASRTGTEPQHF	TGTGCCAGCAGAACCGGGACTGAGCCCCAGCATTTT
TRBV6-2/TRBV6-3	.	.	TRBJ1-2	CASNRDVGLYGYTF	TGTGCCAGCAACCGGGACGTTGGCCTCTATGGCTACACCTTC
TRBV7-6	.	.	TRBJ2-1	CASSLLTDTYNEQFF	TGTGCCAGCAGCTTATTGACGGACACCTACAATGAGCAGTTCTTC
TRBV24-1	TRBD2	.	TRBJ2-1	CATSDREGNEQFF	TGTGCCACCAGTGACAGGGAGGGCAATGAGCAGTTCTTC
TRBV9	TRBD1	few	TRBJ2-3	CASSPRRQGTADTQYF	TGTGCCAGCAGCCCCCGCCGACAGGGTACCGCAGATACGCAGTATTTT
TRBV7-2	TRBD2	.	TRBJ2-7	CASSPGLVPYEQYF	TGTGCCAGCAGCCCGGGACTAGTGCCCTACGAGCAGTACTTC
TRBV9	TRBD1	.	TRBJ1-1	CASSVDRGRGLPNWVIGAFF	TGTGCCAGCAGCGTAGATAGGGGCAGGGGGCTTCCGAATTGGGTCATTGGAGCTTTCTTT
TRBV20-1	.	few	TRBJ2-5	CSATQGGGETQYF	TGCAGTGCTACACAGGGTGGGGGAGAGACCCAGTACTTC
TRBV6-5	TRBD1	few	TRBJ2-7	CASRSPGTGGGEQYF	TGTGCCAGCAGAAGTCCCGGGACAGGGGGTGGCGAGCAGTACTTC
TRBV30	.	.	TRBJ1-1	CAWATGLNTEAFF	TGTGCCTGGGCGACAGGCCTGAACACTGAAGCTTTCTTT
TRBV4-1	.	.	TRBJ1-5	CASSEGGSDYQPQHF	TGCGCCAGCAGCGAAGGGGGTTCAGACTATCAGCCCCAGCATTTT
TRBV24-1	.	.	TRBJ2-5	CATSDAETQYF	TGTGCCACCAGTGACGCAGAGACCCAGTACTTC
TRBV15	.	.	TRBJ1-6	CATSRNIRSSYKSPLHF	TGTGCCACCAGCAGGAACATACGGAGCTCCTATAAGTCACCCCTCCACTTT
TRBV9	.	.	TRBJ2-6	CASSVGQRVSESSGANVLTF	TGTGCCAGCAGCGTAGGACAACGAGTTTCGGAGAGCTCTGGGGCCAACGTCCTGACTTTC
TRBV5-1	.	few	TRBJ2-7	CASSLGGSNEQYF	TGCGCCAGCAGCTTGGGAGGATCTAACGAGCAGTACTTC
TRBV10-3	.	.	TRBJ1-1	CATSHGGMNTEAFF	TGTGCCACCTCCCATGGAGGAATGAACACTGAAGCTTTCTTT
TRBV9	.	few	TRBJ2-1	CASSVASSNEQFF	TGTGCCAGCAGCGTGGCTAGTAGCAATGAGCAGTTCTTC
TRBV3-1	.	few	TRBJ1-1	CASSRNLLTEAFF	TGTGCCAGCAGCCGAAACCTGTTGACTGAAGCTTTCTTT
TRBV9	.	few	TRBJ2-3	CASSVGEVTDTQYF	TGTGCCAGCAGCGTAGGTGAGGTCACAGATACGCAGTATTTT
TRBV5-5	TRBD1	.	TRBJ1-2	CASSEDRASRGYTF	TGTGCCAGCAGCGAGGACAGGGCGTCGAGAGGCTACACCTTC
TRBV4-1	TRBD1	few	TRBJ1-5	CASSQEIQGNQPQHF	TGCGCCAGCAGCCAAGAGATACAGGGGAATCAGCCCCAGCATTTT
TRBV24-1	TRBD2	few	TRBJ2-5	CATSDGSGGPIGETQYF	TGTGCCACCAGTGATGGGTCGGGAGGGCCAATCGGAGAGACCCAGTACTTC
TRBV5-1	.	.	TRBJ2-5	CASSYGGREETQYF	TGCGCCAGCAGTTACGGGGGTCGGGAGGAGACCCAGTACTTC
TRBV7-9	.	few	TRBJ1-1	CASSWDPTEAFF	TGTGCCAGCAGCTGGGACCCCACTGAAGCTTTCTTT